The TCR beta chain under discussion was sequenced for a study of T-cell memory formation after mild COVID-19. TCRdb passed the 5' RACE reads through MiXCR, listing each CDR3 protein once. The data hold fewer than 450,000 distinct CDR3 sequences, with around 21% observed a single time. Findings and caveats of the study: Contracting CD8+ clones were enriched in EMRA, CD4+ mainly in CM and EM.

Germline CDR1 reads MNHEY; CDR2 reads SVGEGT. CDR3 length equals 14 residues. V was shortened by 2 bases and J by 0 bases, with 7 bases between the two germline ends. This clonotype turned up a few times. Its antigen is currently unknown. The chain is built from TRBV6-2 or TRBV6-3 and TRBJ1-1; D is possibly TRBD1 (6 bases). Sequenced sample: PBMCs or a T cell subset sorted from them (not recorded which). The receptor comes from an adult woman who had mild COVID-19 (a few samples of this study predate the infection). Cell type and time point are not known. The CDR3, as DNA: TGTGCCAGCAGTTACGGGGGCATGAACACTGAAGCTTTCTTT. As protein: CASSYGGMNTEAFF.